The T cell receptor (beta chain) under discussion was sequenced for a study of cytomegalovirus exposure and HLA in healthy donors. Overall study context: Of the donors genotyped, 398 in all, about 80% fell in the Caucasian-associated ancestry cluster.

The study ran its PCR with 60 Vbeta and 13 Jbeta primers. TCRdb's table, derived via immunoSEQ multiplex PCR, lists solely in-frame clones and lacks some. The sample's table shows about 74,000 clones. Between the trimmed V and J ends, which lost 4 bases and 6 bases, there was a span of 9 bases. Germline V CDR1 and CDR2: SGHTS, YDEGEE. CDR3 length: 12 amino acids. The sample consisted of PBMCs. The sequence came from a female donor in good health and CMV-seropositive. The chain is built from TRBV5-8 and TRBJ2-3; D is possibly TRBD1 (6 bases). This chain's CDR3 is CASSVRGDTQYF. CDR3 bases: TGTGCCAGCAGCGTAAGGGGGGATACGCAGTATTTT.